A selection of T cell receptor beta chains follows, all from one sample in a study of CD8 T cells in ankylosing spondylitis. In TCRdb, the 5' RACE reads were re-called with MiXCR into one record per CDR3 protein. The data show more than 300,000 distinct CDR3 sequences, with 11% seen just once and roughly 9% held by the top ten. The sample was blood, either unsorted or a sorted T cell fraction (not recorded which). All receptors come from a female donor with ankylosing spondylitis or in good health (not recorded which). The CDR3 runs from the conserved cysteine through the conserved F or W. A D gene is named only where the DNA matches it firmly. Only part of the rows carry a size: once, few, many, or a class if the clone is expanded.

abundance,v_gene,d_gene,j_gene,CDR3nt,CDR3aa
.,TRBV20-1,.,TRBJ2-7,TGCAGTGCTAGAGATATGGCAGGGAGCTCCTACGAGCAGTACTTC,CSARDMAGSSYEQYF
many,TRBV5-1,.,TRBJ2-6,TGCGCCAGCAGCTTGGGGGTCTCTGGGGCCAACGTCCTGACTTTC,CASSLGVSGANVLTF
.,TRBV10-3,TRBD2,TRBJ2-1,TGTGCCGGGGCGGGGGACGACAATGAGCAGTTCTTC,CAGAGDDNEQFF
many,TRBV28,TRBD1,TRBJ2-7,TGTGCCAGCCGCGCAGGGGGCATCTACGAGCAGTACTTC,CASRAGGIYEQYF
few,TRBV7-2,.,TRBJ1-2,TGTGCCAGCAGCTTAAGGGGGAGGGTCAACTATGGCTACACCTTC,CASSLRGRVNYGYTF
many,TRBV20-1,TRBD1,TRBJ2-2,TGCAGTTCCACAGGGGACAGGAACACCGGGGAGCTGTTTTTT,CSSTGDRNTGELFF
.,TRBV15,.,TRBJ2-5,TGTGCCACCAGCAGAGGAGGCACAGAGACCCAGTACTTC,CATSRGGTETQYF
many,TRBV6-1,TRBD1,TRBJ2-7,TGTGCCAGCAGTCGGACAGGGAAGGGCTCCTACGAGCAGTACTTC,CASSRTGKGSYEQYF
.,TRBV6-6,.,TRBJ1-1,TGTGCCAGCAGTTCCCAAAACACTGAAGCTTTCTTT,CASSSQNTEAFF
few,TRBV6-1,.,TRBJ1-5,TGTGCCAGCAGTGAAGCGGGGGTTTTGAGCAATCAGCCCCAGCATTTT,CASSEAGVLSNQPQHF
many,TRBV20-1,TRBD1,TRBJ2-7,TGCAGTGCTGCCGGGACAGGGTCCCGGAACTTC,CSAAGTGSRNF
few,TRBV20-1,TRBD1,TRBJ2-7,TGCAGTGCTAGCAGGTTGAGGGGGCCCGGCTCCTACGAGCAGTACTTC,CSASRLRGPGSYEQYF
many,TRBV9,.,TRBJ1-3,TGTGCCAGCAGCCTAACGACAGGCTCTACTGGAAACACCATATATTTT,CASSLTTGSTGNTIYF
many,TRBV20-1,.,TRBJ2-2,TGCAGTGCTAGATGGCCGAACACCGGGGAGCTGTTTTTT,CSARWPNTGELFF
many,TRBV20-1,.,TRBJ1-5,TGCAGTGCTGACCTAGCACGGAATGATCAGCCCCAGCATTTT,CSADLARNDQPQHF
few,TRBV5-1,.,TRBJ1-6,TGCGCCAGCAGCTTGGATGCGGGGAACTCCTATAATTCACCCCTCCACTTT,CASSLDAGNSYNSPLHF
many,TRBV20-1,.,TRBJ2-1,TGCAGTGCTAGAGAAGGATCTGGCGGTGAGCAGTTCTTC,CSAREGSGGEQFF
many,TRBV29-1,.,TRBJ1-1,TGCAGCGCTTCGCCGCCGGGGCAGAACACTGAAGCTTTCTTT,CSASPPGQNTEAFF
.,TRBV20-1,.,TRBJ2-2,TGCAGTGCTAGAGAAACAGGGCAGAACACCGGGGAGCTGTTTTTT,CSARETGQNTGELFF
many,TRBV7-2,TRBD1,TRBJ2-7,TGTGCCAGCAGCTCCAAGCTGGGTCGGGACAGGACCTACGAGCAGTACTTC,CASSSKLGRDRTYEQYF
many,TRBV5-5,.,TRBJ2-5,TGTGCCAGCAGCTCCGGACAGAACCAAGAGACCCAGTACTTC,CASSSGQNQETQYF
few,TRBV18,.,TRBJ2-2,TGTGCCAGCTCTATTTTACGACAGGTCAAAAACACCGGGGAGCTGTTTTTT,CASSILRQVKNTGELFF
many,TRBV5-5,TRBD1,TRBJ2-1,TGTGCCAGCAGCACCCGGGACAGCCTGGGGTTCTTC,CASSTRDSLGFF
few,TRBV28,.,TRBJ1-4,TGTGCCAGCAGTTTGGCCGTGGAAAAACTGTTTTTT,CASSLAVEKLFF
.,TRBV5-1,.,TRBJ2-2,TGCGCCAGCAGCTTGGGCCGCGGTCCCTCGAGGACCGGGGAGCTGTTTTTT,CASSLGRGPSRTGELFF
.,TRBV11-2,.,TRBJ2-1,TGTGCCAGCAGCTTAGGATCCCCCCAGCTCAGGAGCTCCTACAATGAGCAGTTCTTC,CASSLGSPQLRSSYNEQFF
many,TRBV5-6,.,TRBJ2-3,TGTGCCAGCAGCTTGGAGGGGACAGATACGCAGTATTTT,CASSLEGTDTQYF
few,TRBV5-8,.,TRBJ2-1,TGTGCCAGCCTCGATCGGGAGTTACCCTACAATGAGCAGTTCTTC,CASLDRELPYNEQFF
many,TRBV5-5,.,TRBJ1-2,TGTGCCAGCAGCTTGGAGGTCGTCATTCAAAACTATGGCTACACCTTC,CASSLEVVIQNYGYTF
.,TRBV5-1,TRBD2,TRBJ2-1,TGCGCCAGCAGCTTGGCCCCCGTGGCTAGCGGGAGTTTCAATGAGCAGTTCTTC,CASSLAPVASGSFNEQFF
many,TRBV20-1,TRBD1,TRBJ1-2,TGCAGTGCAAACCGAGACAGGGCTGCCGACGGCTACACCTTC,CSANRDRAADGYTF
many,TRBV20-1,.,TRBJ1-4,TGCAGTGCTAGTTTACTCAATGGGGGAAAACTGTTTTTT,CSASLLNGGKLFF
many,TRBV20-1,.,TRBJ2-7,TGCAGTGCTAGAGATATGGACAGAACCTACGAGCAGTACTTC,CSARDMDRTYEQYF
many,TRBV30,.,TRBJ1-1,TGTGCCTGGGTGAACCATGGGGGGAACACTGAAGCTTTCTTT,CAWVNHGGNTEAFF
many,TRBV20-1,.,TRBJ2-1,TGCAGTGCTGGATCTCCCGGCCTACCTTCCTACAATGAGCAGTTCTTC,CSAGSPGLPSYNEQFF
.,TRBV5-6,.,TRBJ2-1,TGTGCCAGCAGCTACCCCGAAAGGGCCAGGAAAGAGCAGTTCTTC,CASSYPERARKEQFF
.,TRBV7-2,.,TRBJ1-1,TGTGCCAGCAGCTTGACCTTGGCCACTGAAGCTTTCTTT,CASSLTLATEAFF
many,TRBV7-9,.,TRBJ2-1,TGTGCCAGCAGCTCAATTGGACCGGAGCAGTTCTTC,CASSSIGPEQFF
few,TRBV5-6,TRBD1,TRBJ2-5,TGTGCCAGCAGTTGGACCTCGGGACAGCAAGAGACCCAGTACTTC,CASSWTSGQQETQYF
many,TRBV4-3,.,TRBJ1-3,TGCGCCAGCAGCGAGGGAAACACCATATATTTT,CASSEGNTIYF
many,TRBV15,TRBD1,TRBJ2-2,TGTGCCACCAGCAGGACAGGGTCGGACGGGGAGCTGTTTTTT,CATSRTGSDGELFF
few,TRBV5-1,.,TRBJ1-5,TGCGCCAGCAGCTTGGGGGCAGGGCCAAGCAATCAGCCCCAGCATTTT,CASSLGAGPSNQPQHF
many,TRBV5-1,.,TRBJ1-1,TGCGCCAGCAGCTTGAGGATGGGGGGAAACACTGAAGCTTTCTTT,CASSLRMGGNTEAFF
many,TRBV12-3/TRBV12-4,.,TRBJ2-3,TGTGCCAGCACCCTATGGGCTAGCACAGATACGCAGTATTTT,CASTLWASTDTQYF
.,TRBV15,TRBD2,TRBJ2-5,TGTGCCACCAGCATAGGGCAGGGAGGGGAGACCCAGTACTTC,CATSIGQGGETQYF